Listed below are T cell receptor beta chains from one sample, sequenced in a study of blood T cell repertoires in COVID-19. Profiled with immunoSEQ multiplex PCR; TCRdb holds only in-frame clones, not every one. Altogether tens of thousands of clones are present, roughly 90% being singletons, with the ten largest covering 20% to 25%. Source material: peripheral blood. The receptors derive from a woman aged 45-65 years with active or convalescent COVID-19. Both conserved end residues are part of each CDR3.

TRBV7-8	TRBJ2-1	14	CASSLRGRYNEQFF
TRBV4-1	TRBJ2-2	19	CASSQAEGQGALSTGELFF
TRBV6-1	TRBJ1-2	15	CASSDEGAPHYGYTF
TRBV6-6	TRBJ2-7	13	CASTLDRGYEQYF
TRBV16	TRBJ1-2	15	CASSPRTGVNYGYTF
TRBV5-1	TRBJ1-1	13	CASSLNLNTEAFF
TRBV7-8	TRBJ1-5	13	CASSPQGNQPQHF
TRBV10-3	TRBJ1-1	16	CAISSPQRAGNTEAFF
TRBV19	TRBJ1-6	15	CASSMSRGLNSPLHF
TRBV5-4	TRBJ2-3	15	CASRSDLVFTDTQYF
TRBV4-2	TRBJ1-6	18	CASSQDVGGWAENSPLHF
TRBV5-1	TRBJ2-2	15	CASRLLAGGAGELFF
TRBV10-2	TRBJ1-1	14	CASRRDRVSTEAFF
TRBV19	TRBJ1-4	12	CASTGGNEKLFF
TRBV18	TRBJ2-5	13	CASSPSGRETQYF
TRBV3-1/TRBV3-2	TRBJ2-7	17	CASSQAQTGTVSYEQYF
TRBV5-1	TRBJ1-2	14	CASSLTARSYGYTF
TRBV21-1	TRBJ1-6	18	CASSPSGRGNDQGSPLHF
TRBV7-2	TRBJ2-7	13	CASRLTGNGEQYF
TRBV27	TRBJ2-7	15	CASSLHGQGGYEQYF
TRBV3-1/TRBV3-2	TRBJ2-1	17	CASSQDPGGRSYNEQFF
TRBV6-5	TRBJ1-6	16	CASSYGTAGVGSPLHF
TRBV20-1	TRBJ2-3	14	CSASLREGTDTQYF
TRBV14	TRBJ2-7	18	CASSHRVAGARSSYEQYF